These 12 T cell receptor beta chains share one sample of origin, sequenced in a study of blood T cell repertoires in COVID-19. Libraries were prepared by immunoSEQ multiplex PCR; TCRdb keeps only in-frame clonotypes and omits some of them. The data contain around 230,000 clones, approximately 84% of them singletons. The material sequenced was PBMCs or T cells enriched from blood (not recorded which). Receptors were obtained from a man between 40 and 49 years old who had recovered from COVID-19.

This chain joins TRBV9 and TRBJ2-5; possible D gene TRBD2, 6 bases. Per germline, CDR1 SGDLS and CDR2 YYNGEE. The CDR3 spans 15 residues. V was clipped by 0 bases and J by 4 bases, with 13 bases between them. Written as DNA, the CDR3 is TGTGCCAGCAGCGTAGCTTGGGGGGAAGGAGAGACCCAGTACTTC. Translation: CASSVAWGEGETQYF.

The rearrangement joins TRBV5-1 to TRBJ1-1; tentative D call: TRBD1 (5 bases). The V gene lost 1 base and the J gene lost 8 bases, with 12 bases spanning the gap. CDR1 SGHRS and CDR2 YFSETQ come from the germline V gene. This CDR3 comprises 13 residues. This CDR3 is CASSLFGGGEAFF. CDR3 coding DNA: TGCGCCAGCAGCTTGTTCGGGGGAGGGGAAGCTTTCTTT.

This clone was counted only a few times. The rearrangement uses TRBV30 and TRBJ1-4; D might be TRBD1 (6 bases). Trimming pared 2 bases from V and 4 bases from J, leaving 14 bases between. The CDR3 contains 15 residues. The germline CDR1 and CDR2 sequences are GTSNPN and SVGIG (reference sequence). As DNA, the CDR3 is TGTGCCTGGAGTTCAGGACAGAGAATTAATGAAAAACTGTTTTTT. Translated, it gives CAWSSGQRINEKLFF.

The chain joins TRBV30 to TRBJ1-1; no firm D call. Trimming removed 0 bases from V and 6 bases from J, with 11 bases in between. The CDR3 sequence is 13 residues long. The germline V gene encodes CDR1 GTSNPN and CDR2 SVGIG (reference sequence). The CDR3 nucleotides read TGTGCCTGGAGTGTCCTAGACCCGCCTGAAGCTTTCTTT. Translation gives CAWSVLDPPEAFF. The full variable domain, with the rest looked up from reference TRBV30 and TRBJ1-1, is SQTIHQWPATLVQPVGSPLSLECTVEGTSNPNLYWYRQAAGRGLQLLFYSVGIGQISSEVPQNLSASRPQDRQFILSSKKLLLSDSGFYLCAWSVLDPPEAFFGQGTRLTVV.

This clone was found a few times. The V and J genes are TRBV29-1 and TRBJ2-1; 8 bases line up with TRBD1. CDR3 size: 13 residues. V gave up 6 bases and J gave up 7 bases; unmatched junction bases: 8. Germline V CDR1 and CDR2: SQVTM, ANQGSEA. In DNA form, the CDR3 reads TGCAGCGTCCGGGACAGGTCTTGGAATGAGCAGTTCTTC. Amino acid sequence: CSVRDRSWNEQFF.

The rearrangement joins TRBV6-2 or TRBV6-3 to TRBJ1-1; a possible D gene is TRBD1 (5 bases). The V gene lost 2 bases and the J gene lost 8 bases, with 9 bases spanning the gap. Germline CDR1 and CDR2: MNHEY and SVGEGT. The CDR3 loop spans 12 amino acids. CDR3 sequence: CASSYRQGEAFF. DNA for the CDR3: TGTGCCAGCAGTTACAGGCAGGGAGAAGCTTTCTTT.

The gene calls are TRBV9 and TRBJ1-1; TRBD1 aligns across 8 bases. CDR1 is SGDLS, CDR2 YYNGEE, per germline. J lost 4 bases, V lost 3 bases, and 8 bases had no gene match. The CDR3 is made up of 15 amino acids. The CDR3 sequence: CASSGARTGGTEAFF. DNA of the CDR3: TGTGCCAGCAGCGGAGCCCGTACAGGGGGCACTGAAGCTTTCTTT.

The V and J genes are TRBV5-1 and TRBJ1-4, with a weak D call TRBD1 (5 bases). This CDR3 spans 13 amino acids. Germline loops: CDR1 SGHRS, CDR2 YFSETQ. V was clipped by 7 bases and J by 2 bases, with 9 bases between them. CDR3 loop: CASAGSTNEKLFF. DNA of the CDR3: TGCGCCAGCGCAGGGTCCACTAATGAAAAACTGTTTTTT.

The V and J genes are TRBV7-2 and TRBJ1-1; D might be TRBD1 (6 bases). This CDR3 has 16 amino acids. CDR1 SGHTA and CDR2 FQGNSA come from the germline V gene. Trimming pared 2 bases from V and 10 bases from J, leaving 23 bases between. The CDR3 sequence is CASSLHFRAPGGGAFF. The CDR3 bases are TGTGCCAGCAGCTTACACTTCAGGGCGCCGGGGGGCGGAGCTTTCTTT. Variable domain in full (rest from reference TRBV7-2 and TRBJ1-1): GAGVSQSPSNKVTEKGKDVELRCDPISGHTALYWYRQSLGQGLEFLIYFQGNSAPDKSGLPSDRFSAERTGGSVSTLTIQRTQQEDSAVYLCASSLHFRAPGGGAFFGQGTRLTVV.

This rearrangement joins TRBV6-5 to TRBJ2-7; tentative D call: TRBD1 (6 bases). This CDR3 is 15 amino acids long. The germline CDR1 and CDR2 sequences are MNHEY and SVGAGI. Trimming cost V 2 bases and J 5 bases, with 16 bases left between them. The CDR3 here is CASSYRAGVRDEQYF. CDR3 DNA: TGTGCCAGCAGTTACCGCGCAGGGGTGAGGGACGAGCAGTACTTC.

V usage is TRBV3-1 (or the pseudogene TRBV3-2) and J usage is TRBJ1-1, with 10 bases identical to TRBD1. CDR1 is LGHDT, CDR2 YNNKEL, per germline (reference sequence). CDR3 length equals 16 residues. J lost 3 bases, V lost 0 bases, and 4 bases had no gene match. The CDR3 sequence is CASSQDSGQGYTEAFF. The CDR3 region has the DNA TGTGCCAGCAGCCAAGATTCGGGACAGGGGTACACTGAAGCTTTCTTT.

The genes are TRBV10-3 and TRBJ2-1, with 7 bases fitting TRBD2. Trimming cost V 3 bases and J 7 bases; bases outside gene matches: 6. Germline CDR1 and CDR2: ENHRY and SYGVKD. This CDR3 is 14 amino acids long. The CDR3 region has the DNA TGTGCCATCAGTGACCCCGGGACTACAAATGAGCAGTTCTTC. Amino acids: CAISDPGTTNEQFF.